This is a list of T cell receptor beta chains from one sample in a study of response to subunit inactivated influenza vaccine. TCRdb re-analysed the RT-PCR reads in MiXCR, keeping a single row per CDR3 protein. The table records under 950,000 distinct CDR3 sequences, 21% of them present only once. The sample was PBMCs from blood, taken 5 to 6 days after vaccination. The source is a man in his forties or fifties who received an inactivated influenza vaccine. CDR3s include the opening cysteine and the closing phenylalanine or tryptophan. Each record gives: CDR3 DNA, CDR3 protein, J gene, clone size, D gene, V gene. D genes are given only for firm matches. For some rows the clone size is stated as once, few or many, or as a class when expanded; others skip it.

TGTGCCAGCCGCCTGACAGGGGGGTCCTACAATGAGCAGTTCTTC CASRLTGGSYNEQFF TRBJ2-1 NA TRBD1 TRBV2
TGCGCCAGCAGCTTGGCCGGGCTAGCGGGGGTAGCAGATACGCAGTATTTT CASSLAGLAGVADTQYF TRBJ2-3 few TRBD2 TRBV5-1
TGTGCCAGCAGTATTAATTCACCCCTCCACTTT CASSINSPLHF TRBJ1-6 NA NA TRBV12-3/TRBV12-4
TGCAGCGTTGTAGGACAGGGTGGCGAGACCCAGTACTTC CSVVGQGGETQYF TRBJ2-5 many TRBD1 TRBV29-1
TGTGCCAGCAGCCCCTTTAAGACTAGCGGGGACGCGAACACCGGGGAGCTGTTTTTT CASSPFKTSGDANTGELFF TRBJ2-2 NA TRBD2 TRBV6-2/TRBV6-3
TGTGCCAGCAGTTCCCTAGCGGAAAGAATCTACAATGAGCAGTTCTTC CASSSLAERIYNEQFF TRBJ2-1 NA TRBD2 TRBV28
TGTGCCAGCAGTTTAAGGGCGGGACTAGCGGGGCCTCCCTACAATGAGCAGTTCTTC CASSLRAGLAGPPYNEQFF TRBJ2-1 NA TRBD2 TRBV28
TGTGCCAGCAATTTGCCGGGAGGAACAGATACGCAGTATTTT CASNLPGGTDTQYF TRBJ2-3 few TRBD2 TRBV12-3/TRBV12-4
TGTGCCAGCAGACCCATGGACAGGGGGCCTCTGAATGAGCAGTTCTTC CASRPMDRGPLNEQFF TRBJ2-1 few TRBD1 TRBV7-9
TGTGCCAGCAGTCACGGACTAGCGGGGGCTACTAGCACAGATACGCAGTATTTT CASSHGLAGATSTDTQYF TRBJ2-3 many TRBD2 TRBV6-7
TGTGCCAGCAGCCCGACAGATAACACCGGGGAGCTGTTTTTT CASSPTDNTGELFF TRBJ2-2 NA NA TRBV3-1
TGTGCCAGCGGACCACCCAGGGGGCGGAGGGGCTACACCTTC CASGPPRGRRGYTF TRBJ1-2 NA TRBD1 TRBV7-9
TGTGCCACCAGCCCCACGGGGGGAGAAAAACTGTTTTTT CATSPTGGEKLFF TRBJ1-4 few NA TRBV15
TGTGCCATCAAGGCGGGTGGCTACGAGCAGTACTTC CAIKAGGYEQYF TRBJ2-7 NA NA TRBV10-3
TGTGCCACCAGTGATGGTTGGGGGCCCGGGGAGCTGTTTTTT CATSDGWGPGELFF TRBJ2-2 NA NA TRBV24-1
TGCGCCAGCAGCTCGCAGACCTCTGGGGCCAACGTCCTGACTTTC CASSSQTSGANVLTF TRBJ2-6 NA NA TRBV5-1
TGTGCCATCAGTCGACTAGCGGGAGGACAAGAGACCCAGTACTTC CAISRLAGGQETQYF TRBJ2-5 few TRBD2 TRBV10-3
TGCAGCGTTGTGGACGTAGCGAACACCGGGGAGCTGTTTTTT CSVVDVANTGELFF TRBJ2-2 few NA TRBV29-1
TGTGCCAGCAGTTACTCGGGGTATAGCACAGATACGCAGTATTTT CASSYSGYSTDTQYF TRBJ2-3 NA NA TRBV6-5
TGTGCCAGCACCATGGAGGGGAAGCAAGAGACCCAGTACTTC CASTMEGKQETQYF TRBJ2-5 few NA TRBV12-3/TRBV12-4
TGTGCCAGCAGTGCCCGACAGGGGGCTTATGGCACAGATACGCAGTATTTT CASSARQGAYGTDTQYF TRBJ2-3 few TRBD1 TRBV12-3/TRBV12-4
TGTGCCAGCAGCTTAGATTCGGTATCAGAGACCCAGTACTTC CASSLDSVSETQYF TRBJ2-5 NA NA TRBV11-2
TGTGCCAGCTCGCCGCCCCATGTATATGGGGGGCGCACCCGAATCTACGAGCAGTACTTC CASSPPHVYGGRTRIYEQYF TRBJ2-7 NA NA TRBV18
TGCGCCAGCAGCTCGGGGGCAGGGGCCCTGAACACTGAAGCTTTCTTT CASSSGAGALNTEAFF TRBJ1-1 few NA TRBV5-1
TGTGCCAGCAGAAGACAGGGGGCGAGGTACGAGCAGTACTTC CASRRQGARYEQYF TRBJ2-7 NA TRBD1 TRBV6-1
TGTGCCACCAGCAAACTAGCGGGAGCCTACAATGAGCAGTTCTTC CATSKLAGAYNEQFF TRBJ2-1 NA TRBD2 TRBV15
TGTGCCAGCAGCTTTGGACCTCCAACCCAGTACTTC CASSFGPPTQYF TRBJ2-5 once NA TRBV7-2
TGTGCCAGCAGTTACTCTAGCGGGGCAAGCACAGATACGCAGTATTTT CASSYSSGASTDTQYF TRBJ2-3 NA TRBD2 TRBV6-2/TRBV6-3
TGCGCCAGCAGCCTGACAGGGTTTGGGGCCAACGTCCTGACTTTC CASSLTGFGANVLTF TRBJ2-6 NA TRBD1 TRBV5-1
TGTGCCAGCAGCTTCCAGGGAGACTACGAGCAGTACTTC CASSFQGDYEQYF TRBJ2-7 few NA TRBV11-1
TGTGCCAGCAGGCCTCGTATAGCGGGGTACATGTATGAGCAGTTCTTC CASRPRIAGYMYEQFF TRBJ2-1 few TRBD2 TRBV7-8
TGTGCCAGCAGTACCTTTTTCCAGGGGGCCAACGAGCAGTACTTC CASSTFFQGANEQYF TRBJ2-7 few TRBD1 TRBV6-1
TGTGCCAGCAGCTTGGCTGGTTATGCCAAAAACATTCAGTACTTC CASSLAGYAKNIQYF TRBJ2-4 NA NA TRBV5-4
TGCAGTGCTACACCCGATGGGCGTTACTACGAGCAGTACTTC CSATPDGRYYEQYF TRBJ2-7 few NA TRBV20-1
TGCAGCGTTGCTCCAGGGGAGTTTCAGCCCCAGCATTTT CSVAPGEFQPQHF TRBJ1-5 few NA TRBV29-1
TGTGCCAGCAGCCGACAACGCATAGCTAACTATGGCTACACCTTC CASSRQRIANYGYTF TRBJ1-2 NA NA TRBV28
TGTGCTAGTGGTTTTGGCGGGAGCGCCGAGTTCTTC CASGFGGSAEFF TRBJ2-1 NA TRBD2 TRBV12-5
TGTGCCAGCAGCCCTGACAGGGGAGGAGAGCCCCAGCATTTT CASSPDRGGEPQHF TRBJ1-5 NA TRBD1 TRBV6-1
TGTGCCAGTAGTATCCCCGGCGGGGTCACAGATACGCAGTATTTT CASSIPGGVTDTQYF TRBJ2-3 NA NA TRBV19
TGTGCCATCCACCCACTTATCAGAGCGAACACCGGGGAGCTGTTTTTT CAIHPLIRANTGELFF TRBJ2-2 NA NA TRBV10-3
TGTGCCAGCAGTTTAGGTATCGGGGAAGGTGGCTACACCTTC CASSLGIGEGGYTF TRBJ1-2 few NA TRBV12-3/TRBV12-4
TGCAGTGCTAGGGGGACCATAGGGGGCCAGCCCCAGCATTTT CSARGTIGGQPQHF TRBJ1-5 few TRBD1 TRBV20-1
TGTGCCAGCTCTCAATTTCAAGGATTCTACGAGCAGTACTTC CASSQFQGFYEQYF TRBJ2-7 NA NA TRBV18
TGTGCCAGCAGACCAAGAGGGACAGACTCCTACGAGCAGTACTTC CASRPRGTDSYEQYF TRBJ2-7 NA TRBD1 TRBV7-9
TGCAGCGTGAGGACTTTCTCTGGGAATGAGCAGTTCTTC CSVRTFSGNEQFF TRBJ2-1 many NA TRBV29-1
TGCGCCAGCAGCCCCTTTGGCGGGAGCTCCTACAATGAGCAGTTCTTC CASSPFGGSSYNEQFF TRBJ2-1 NA TRBD2 TRBV4-3
TGTGCCAGCAAACTAGCGGGAGTCGCCGAGCAGTACTTC CASKLAGVAEQYF TRBJ2-7 NA TRBD2 TRBV6-1
TGTGCCAGCAGCCAAGAGGATCGGGCTTGGCCCCTCCACTTT CASSQEDRAWPLHF TRBJ1-6 NA NA TRBV4-2
TGCAGTGCTAGCCGGGACTATGGAAAGCAGTTCTTC CSASRDYGKQFF TRBJ2-1 few TRBD2 TRBV20-1
TGTGCCAGCAGTTACGGACTAGCGGGACTGGGCTACGAGCGGTACTTC CASSYGLAGLGYERYF TRBJ2-7 once TRBD2 TRBV6-2/TRBV6-3
TGCAGTGTGAGGGGGAGTGAGCAGTTCTTC CSVRGSEQFF TRBJ2-1 few NA TRBV20-1
TGTGCCAGCAGCGGTAGACGGGAGGTTGGAGAGACCCAGTACTTC CASSGRREVGETQYF TRBJ2-5 NA TRBD2 TRBV5-4